A selection of T cell receptor beta chains follows, all from one sample in a study of shared clonotypes between healthy human individuals. Assay used: immunoSEQ multiplex PCR; TCRdb lists only in-frame clones, some missing. Seen here are around 750,000 clones, about 74% observed once, and the top ten hold approximately 1.7%. Specimen: memory CD4+ T cells sorted from blood. The source of these receptors is a woman between 25 and 40 years old in good health. The CDR3 runs from the conserved cysteine through the conserved F or W. The order of the fields is CDR3 length, V gene, D gene, clone size, J gene, CDR3 DNA, CDR3 protein. D genes are given only for firm matches. Rows may omit the clone size; those that give it use once, few, many or a size class.

>15|TRBV28|-|few|TRBJ1-4
TGTGCCACCTCAGATCCAGCCGGTAGTAATGAAAAACTGTTTTTT
CATSDPAGSNEKLFF
>17|TRBV7-2|TRBD2|-|TRBJ2-1
TGTGCCAGCAGCTCCACTAGCGGGAGGCGCCCCTACAATGAGCAGTTCTTC
CASSSTSGRRPYNEQFF
>14|TRBV10-3|-|once|TRBJ2-7
TGTGCCATCAAAAGGACGGAACAAACCTACGAGCAGTACTTC
CAIKRTEQTYEQYF
>15|TRBV15|TRBD2|-|TRBJ2-7
TGTGCCACCAGCATAGGCAGCGGGAGCTTTCACGAGCAGTACTTC
CATSIGSGSFHEQYF
>15|TRBV28|-|once|TRBJ2-7
TGTGCCAGCAGTTTCTTCGCGGGTCAATCCTACGAGCAGTACTTC
CASSFFAGQSYEQYF
>15|TRBV19|-|few|TRBJ2-6
TGTGCCAGTAGTATAAGCAACTCTGGGGCCAACGTCCTGACTTTC
CASSISNSGANVLTF
>12|TRBV11-2|-|-|TRBJ2-1
TGTGCCAGCAGCCGCTCGGGCAATGAGCAGTTCTTC
CASSRSGNEQFF
>13|TRBV25-1|TRBD2|-|TRBJ2-7
TGTGCCAGCAGTGTTAGCGGGTGGTACGAGCAGTACTTC
CASSVSGWYEQYF
>17|TRBV5-1|TRBD2|-|TRBJ2-3
TGCGCCAGCAGCAAGGGACTAGCGGGAGGGACCACAGATACGCAGTATTTT
CASSKGLAGGTTDTQYF
>13|TRBV2|-|-|TRBJ2-7
TGTGCCAGCAGTGAAGCGAGAAGCTACGAGCAGTACTTC
CASSEARSYEQYF
>11|TRBV28|-|once|TRBJ1-2
TGTGCCAGCGGGACGATCTATGGCTACACCTTC
CASGTIYGYTF
>18|TRBV6-4|TRBD2|-|TRBJ2-1
TGTGCCAGCAGCCCCAGGAGGGCTAGCGGGGAAGGATTCAATGAGCAGTTCTTC
CASSPRRASGEGFNEQFF
>14|TRBV2|TRBD1|-|TRBJ1-2
TGTGCCAGCAGACGCGTCGACAGGGAGGGAGGCTACACCTTC
CASRRVDREGGYTF
>15|TRBV28|-|-|TRBJ1-5
TGTGCCAGCGGCCCGACAAAGGGGCGAGGGCAGCCCCAGCATTTT
CASGPTKGRGQPQHF
>16|TRBV18|TRBD2|-|TRBJ2-5
TGTGCCAGCTCCCCGTCCTTGGCGGGAGGAAAAGAGACCCAGTACTTC
CASSPSLAGGKETQYF
>16|TRBV6-6|-|many|TRBJ2-1
TGTGCCAGCAGTTACCCGGCGGGGTCCAGGGGCTTCGGACAGTTCTTC
CASSYPAGSRGFGQFF
>16|TRBV23-1|TRBD1|-|TRBJ2-7
TGCGCCAGCAGTCAACCCGGACAGGGGCCATCCTACGAGCAGTACTTC
CASSQPGQGPSYEQYF
>11|TRBV7-8|TRBD2|-|TRBJ2-7
TGTGCCAGCAGCCCGGGGGGTATTCAGTACTTC
CASSPGGIQYF
>14|TRBV25-1|-|-|TRBJ2-4
TGTGCCAGTCTATCGGGAGATACCAAAAACATTCAGTACTTC
CASLSGDTKNIQYF
>14|TRBV28|-|-|TRBJ2-7
TGTGCCAGCAGTCCCCGGGGGCGGGAGCGCGAGCAGTACTTC
CASSPRGREREQYF
>9|TRBV11-1|-|-|TRBJ2-5
TGTGCCAGCAGACAGACCCAGTACTTC
CASRQTQYF
>15|TRBV5-1|TRBD2|once|TRBJ2-3
TGCGCCAGCAGCTTGGCTAGCGGGGATTGGGATACGCAGTATTTT
CASSLASGDWDTQYF
>15|TRBV28|-|once|TRBJ2-5
TGTGCCAGCAGGCCCCCCGCGGACCACCAAGAGACCCAGTACTTC
CASRPPADHQETQYF
>14|TRBV6-5|TRBD2|-|TRBJ2-1
TGTGCCAGCAGCCCACCGGGACTAGCGGATGAGCAGTTCTTC
CASSPPGLADEQFF
>16|TRBV19|TRBD1|-|TRBJ1-5
TGTGCCAGTAGTCTCGCGGGACAGGGGAGCGGGCAGCCCCAGCATTTT
CASSLAGQGSGQPQHF
>14|TRBV5-4|-|-|TRBJ1-2
TGTGCCAGCAGCAGGACGGGAAATAACTATGGCTACACCTTC
CASSRTGNNYGYTF
>17|TRBV19|TRBD1|-|TRBJ1-5
TGTGCCAGTAGACCCGGCCGGGGGGGGACAGGAGGTCAGCCCCAGCATTTT
CASRPGRGGTGGQPQHF
>16|TRBV18|TRBD2|-|TRBJ2-7
TGTGCCAGCTCACCACCTCGGAGACTAGCGGGTTACGAGCAGTACTTC
CASSPPRRLAGYEQYF
>13|TRBV28|-|-|TRBJ1-1
TGTGCCAGCAGCGATCCAGGGAGGACTGAAGCTTTCTTT
CASSDPGRTEAFF
>13|TRBV30|-|many|TRBJ2-3
TGTGCCTGGAGTGTCGGAAGGACAGATACGCAGTATTTT
CAWSVGRTDTQYF
>16|TRBV4-1|-|-|TRBJ2-7
TGCGCCAGCAGCCAAAACCCAGGGGAGACCCTCTACGAGCAGTACTTC
CASSQNPGETLYEQYF
>15|TRBV5-6|-|-|TRBJ2-7
TGTGCCAGCAGCTATACCGGGACTTTTGTCTACGAGCAGTACTTC
CASSYTGTFVYEQYF
>15|TRBV7-6|-|-|TRBJ2-2
TGTGCCAGCAGCCCCGCAAGCGCGGGGGCCAGGGAGCTGTTTTTT
CASSPASAGARELFF
>16|TRBV28|TRBD1|-|TRBJ1-4
TGTGCCAGCAGTCCACCGGGACAGGGAACTAATGAAAAACTGTTTTTT
CASSPPGQGTNEKLFF
>17|TRBV7-6|-|-|TRBJ2-7
TGTGCCAGCAGCTTAGAGAGAATAGGACAGATGTCCTACGAGCAGTACTTC
CASSLERIGQMSYEQYF
>14|TRBV7-2|TRBD2|-|TRBJ2-5
TGTGCCAGCAGCTTGGGGACTAGCCGAGAGACCCAGTACTTC
CASSLGTSRETQYF
>16|TRBV28|TRBD2|-|TRBJ2-2
TGTGCCAGCGGGGCTAGCGGGAGGTATGACACCGGGGAGCTGTTTTTT
CASGASGRYDTGELFF
>15|TRBV9|-|-|TRBJ2-7
TGTGCCAGCAGCGTAGGCACTTCAAGCTCCTACGAGCAGTACTTC
CASSVGTSSSYEQYF
>11|TRBV20-1|-|-|TRBJ2-2
TGCAGTGCGGGGGGAGGAAGGGAGCTGTTTTTT
CSAGGGRELFF
>15|TRBV21-1|-|many|TRBJ2-7
TGTGCCAGCAGCTCCCGAAAACCACCCTCCTACGAGCAGTACTTC
CASSSRKPPSYEQYF
>16|TRBV5-1|-|-|TRBJ2-7
TGCGCCAGCAGCTTGGAAGGGCCCCATATTTCCTACGAGCAGTACTTC
CASSLEGPHISYEQYF
>12|TRBV28|-|-|TRBJ1-2
TGTGCCAGCACCGGGGGAACTAGGGGCTACACCTTC
CASTGGTRGYTF
>16|TRBV4-2|TRBD1|few|TRBJ2-3
TGTGCCAGCGCTAAGGGATCCAGGGGGCGTGCAGATACGCAGTATTTT
CASAKGSRGRADTQYF
>17|TRBV7-9|TRBD2|-|TRBJ2-1
TGTGCCAGCAGCTTAGCGCTTTCTAGCGGGGTCTACAATGAGCAGTTCTTC
CASSLALSSGVYNEQFF
>13|TRBV10-1|-|-|TRBJ1-1
TGCGCCAGCAGTCGGACATCCTACACTGAAGCTTTCTTT
CASSRTSYTEAFF
>15|TRBV19|TRBD1|-|TRBJ1-2
TGTGCCAGTAGTATAGGAGCAGGGGGTAAGGTCGGCTACACCTTC
CASSIGAGGKVGYTF
>15|TRBV18|TRBD2|few|TRBJ2-7
TGTGCCAGCTCACCCGGGACTAGCGGTGCCTACGAGCAGTACTTC
CASSPGTSGAYEQYF
>16|TRBV4-1|-|-|TRBJ1-3
TGCGCCAGCAGCCAAGGGGGAAATGGCGGTGGAAACACCATATATTTT
CASSQGGNGGGNTIYF
>15|TRBV7-7|-|-|TRBJ2-2
TGTGCCAGCAGCTTAACGACTACTAACACCGGGGAGCTGTTTTTT
CASSLTTTNTGELFF
>13|TRBV29-1|TRBD1|-|TRBJ2-7
TGCAGCGTTGAAGGCGACAGGGAATATGAGCAGTACTTC
CSVEGDREYEQYF
>15|TRBV19|-|-|TRBJ1-5
TGTGCCACCCGACCGGGATCGGTAGGCAATCAGCCCCAGCATTTT
CATRPGSVGNQPQHF
>13|TRBV7-8|-|few|TRBJ1-5
TGTGCCAGCAGCTCCTACAGCAATCAGCCCCAGCATTTT
CASSSYSNQPQHF
>15|TRBV19|-|-|TRBJ1-2
TGTGCCAGTAGTATAGATTACGGAGGGAACTATGGCTACACCTTC
CASSIDYGGNYGYTF
>14|TRBV19|-|-|TRBJ2-1
TGTGCCAGTAGGCCGGGCCCATCCTACAATGAGCAGTTCTTC
CASRPGPSYNEQFF